The 21 T cell receptor beta chains presented below share a single source sample, sequenced in a study of regulatory T cells in long-lasting Graves disease. According to the study, TCR beta libraries were built with iRepertoire HTBI primers and CDR3-region Arm-PCR. TCRdb re-called the multiplex PCR reads through MiXCR, storing one row per CDR3 protein. The table records around 500,000 distinct CDR3 sequences, about 12% of them present only once. Specified time point: newly diagnosed GD, antithyroid drugs for less than 3 months. Extracted RNA from PBMCs served as the source of the TCR library. The same sample was also used in a study of T cells in Graves' hyperthyroidism and ophthalmopathy.

This material consisted of peripheral blood mononuclear cells (PBMCs), taken at new diagnosis, from a patient treated with antithyroid drugs. The receptors derive from a woman in her thirties with Graves disease.

The chain recombines TRBV20-1 with TRBJ2-1; 7 positions match TRBD2. This CDR3 has 16 amino acids. Germline V gene lookup returns CDR1 DFQATT and CDR2 SNEGSKA (reference sequence). The J segment lost 0 bases and the V segment lost 0 bases, leaving 5 bases of the junction unmatched. CDR3 sequence (DNA): TGCAGTGCTAGAGATCCAGCGGGAAGCTCCTACAATGAGCAGTTCTTC. Translating it yields CSARDPAGSSYNEQFF.

This clonotype was recorded at least ten times. Here the CDR3 DNA reads TGTGCCATCAGCACTACAGGGGGAACTGGAAACACCATATATTTT. It translates to CAISTTGGTGNTIYF. J is TRBJ1-3 and V is TRBV10-3; 8 nucleotides align to TRBD1. V lost 6 bases, J lost 2 bases, and 6 bases stayed unmatched. Germline CDR1 is ENHRY and CDR2 is SYGVKD. The CDR3 is 15 residues long.

This clonotype has a count of ten or more. This chain connects TRBV4-1 to TRBJ2-7; tentatively, D is TRBD1 (6 bases). The CDR3 consists of 15 residues. Germline lookup yields CDR1 MGHRA and CDR2 YSYEKL. Trimming removed 1 base at V and 2 bases at J, with 12 bases between. CDR3 coding DNA: TGCGCCAGCAGCCAAGTTGGGGGCTATGCCTACGAGCAGTACTTC. Protein product: CASSQVGGYAYEQYF.

This clonotype was recorded many times. The chain recombines TRBV10-3 with TRBJ2-3; tentative D call: TRBD1 (6 bases). Trimming pared 2 bases from V and 6 bases from J, leaving 12 bases between. Germline CDR1 is ENHRY and CDR2 is SYGVKD. This CDR3 region has 14 residues. The CDR3 reads CAISETSGADTQYF. In DNA form, the CDR3 reads TGTGCCATCAGTGAGACCTCAGGGGCTGATACGCAGTATTTT.

For this clonotype: The likely explanation is a read error, given a far larger clone one base away. The rearrangement links TRBV11-2 to TRBJ2-1; maybe TRBD2 (5 bases). V dropped 8 bases and J dropped 10 bases, with 15 bases sitting between them. The V gene's germline CDR1 is SGHAT and CDR2 FQNNGV. The CDR3 runs to 12 residues. CDR3 sequence: CASGTSPYEQFF. As DNA, the CDR3 is TGTGCCAGCGGAACTAGTCCCTACGAGCAGTTCTTC.

This clonotype was observed a few times. The J gene is TRBJ2-7, the V gene TRBV3-1, with D possibly TRBD2 on 7 matching bases. V was cut by 1 base and J by 0 bases, with 13 bases left in between. This CDR3 has 16 residues. Per the germline V gene, CDR1 is LGHDT and CDR2 is YNNKEL (reference sequence). This chain's CDR3 is CASSQGRGAPSYEQYF. The CDR3, as DNA: TGTGCCAGCAGCCAAGGTCGGGGGGCCCCCTCCTACGAGCAGTACTTC.

This clonotype was counted many times. The chain is built from TRBV5-1 and TRBJ2-2; 7 nucleotides align to TRBD1. The germline CDR1 and CDR2 sequences are SGHRS and YFSETQ. Trimming took 0 bases from V and 12 from J; bases not matched to a gene: 8. This CDR3 contains 14 residues. In nucleotides, the CDR3 is TGCGCCAGCAGCTTGGGGCCCCAGGGGGAAAAGCTGTTTTTT. This encodes CASSLGPQGEKLFF.

The sample holds many counts of this clonotype. CDR3: CAISESTGAGVLNEQFF. Here the CDR3 DNA reads TGTGCCATCAGTGAGTCGACGGGAGCGGGAGTGCTTAATGAGCAGTTCTTC. The rearrangement joins TRBV10-3 to TRBJ2-1; TRBD2 agrees at 8 bases. Germline V gives CDR1 ENHRY, CDR2 SYGVKD. Trimming took 0 bases from V and 7 from J; bases not matched to a gene: 11. This CDR3 spans 17 amino acids.

This clonotype has ten or more counts. Here the CDR3 reads CASTPTGLETQYF. The CDR3 DNA reads TGTGCCAGCACCCCGACAGGGCTAGAGACCCAGTACTTC. The rearrangement links TRBV3-1 to TRBJ2-5, with 7 bases that match TRBD1. Germline V gene lookup returns CDR1 LGHDT and CDR2 YNNKEL (reference sequence). This CDR3 contains 13 residues. Trimming took 7 bases from V and 4 from J; bases not matched to a gene: 6.

Turning to this clonotype: A junction end diverges from the germline sequence, so it may reflect a read error. J is TRBJ1-6 and V is TRBV9; no clear D. Germline CDR1 SGDLS, CDR2 YYNGEE. This CDR3 comprises 15 residues. The CDR3 nucleotides are TGTGTCAGCAGCGTAGTTCCGGACTATAATTCACCCCTCCACTTT. Its protein is CVSSVVPDYNSPLHF.

This clonotype has a handful of counts. J is TRBJ1-4 and V is TRBV18, with D possibly matching TRBD1 (5 bases). CDR1 KGHSH and CDR2 LQKENI come from the germline V gene. The CDR3 totals 14 residues. The V and J ends lost 1 base and 8 bases respectively, with 11 bases between them. The CDR3 DNA follows: TGTGCCAGCTCACCACTGTCAGGGAGAGAAAAACTGTTTTTT. Translated, it gives CASSPLSGREKLFF.

To note about this clonotype: Being one base from a much bigger clone, this may be a read error. V and J are TRBV6-1 and TRBJ2-7; 7 bases match TRBD2. This CDR3 is 9 amino acids long. From germline, CDR1 is MNHNS and CDR2 SASEGT. CDR3 in amino acids: CASGGERYF. The CDR3 nucleotides are TGTGCCAGCGGGGGGGAGCGGTACTTC.

This clonotype occurred a few times. This chain joins TRBV6-2 or TRBV6-3 and TRBJ2-1, with 8 bases that match TRBD2. The V gene's germline CDR1 is MNHEY and CDR2 SVGEGT. Germline trimming cut 5 bases from V and 3 bases from J; bases unmatched to any gene: 9. CDR3 size: 16 residues. The DNA of the CDR3 is TGTGCCAGCAGTACCCGTCCTAGCGGGCTCTACAATGAGCAGTTCTTC. Its protein product is CASSTRPSGLYNEQFF.

This clonotype was detected a few times. This chain uses TRBV4-3 with TRBJ1-3; possible D gene TRBD1, 6 bases. There are 15 residues in the CDR3. The V end was cut by 1 base, the J end by 4 bases, with 11 bases between. Germline CDR1 and CDR2: LGHNA and YSLEER. CDR3: CASSQGDTAGNTIYF. Here the CDR3 DNA reads TGCGCCAGCAGCCAAGGGGACACCGCAGGAAACACCATATATTTT.

This clonotype showed up many times. V is TRBV7-2 and J is TRBJ2-7; TRBD1 is a possible D gene (6 bases). This CDR3 is built from 13 residues. Trimming removed 3 bases at V and 5 bases at J, with 11 bases between. Germline V CDR1 and CDR2: SGHTA, FQGNSA. The CDR3 reads CASSLERTDEQYF. The CDR3, as DNA: TGTGCCAGCAGCTTGGAACGGACAGACGAGCAGTACTTC.

V and J are TRBV29-1 and TRBJ2-5; D unresolved. V was trimmed by 6 bases and J by 3 bases, leaving 8 bases between them. CDR1 and CDR2 (germline): SQVTM, ANQGSEA. The CDR3 has 11 residues. The CDR3, as DNA: TGCAGCGTCTTGGTTGAAGAGACCCAGTACTTC. It encodes CSVLVEETQYF.

This clonotype came up many times. The rearrangement joins TRBV28 to TRBJ2-1; D gene unclear. The CDR3 runs 12 residues. Deletions cut 4 bases from V and 12 bases from J, with 13 bases between. The V gene's germline CDR1 is MDHEN and CDR2 SYDVKM. CDR3 nucleotide sequence: TGTGCCAGCAGTTCATCTATCCCCGGGCAGTTCTTC. It encodes CASSSSIPGQFF.

This clonotype was observed at least ten times. V and J are TRBV9 and TRBJ1-6; D uncertain. The CDR3 runs 16 residues. V lost 3 bases, J lost 8 bases, and 18 bases lay in between. CDR1 SGDLS and CDR2 YYNGEE come from the germline V gene. The CDR3 DNA sequence: TGTGCCAGCAGCGGTGGCGGGGATCCCGCGGATTCACCCCTCCACTTT. Translation gives CASSGGGDPADSPLHF.

This clonotype was picked up many times. The chain combines TRBV15 with TRBJ2-1, with 8 bases lining up with TRBD1. This CDR3 comprises 16 residues. The germline CDR1 and CDR2 sequences are LNHNV and YYDKDF (reference sequence). Unmatched junction bases numbered 9, after V lost 3 bases and J lost 5 bases. CDR3 coding DNA: TGTGCCACCAGCAGGTACACCGGGACAGGCGACAATGAGCAGTTCTTC. It translates to CATSRYTGTGDNEQFF.

Many counts were recorded for this clonotype. The chain joins TRBV28 to TRBJ2-7; 12 bases align to TRBD2. The CDR3 totals 16 residues. V trimming: 5 bases; J trimming: 5 bases; junction bases outside the gene matches: 10. Germline V gene sequence: CDR1 MDHEN, CDR2 SYDVKM. The CDR3 nucleotides read TGTGCCAGCAGTACTCTGACTAGCGGGAGAACGAACGAGCAGTACTTC. Amino acid sequence: CASSTLTSGRTNEQYF.

The chain combines TRBV5-1 with TRBJ2-3, with D perhaps matching TRBD2 (5 bases). CDR3 length: 16 residues. V lost 4 bases and J lost 3, with 18 bases in between. The germline CDR1 and CDR2 sequences are SGHRS and YFSETQ. The CDR3 protein is CASSPDPGLGTDTQYF. The CDR3 bases are TGCGCCAGCAGCCCCGACCCTGGACTCGGGACAGATACGCAGTATTTT.